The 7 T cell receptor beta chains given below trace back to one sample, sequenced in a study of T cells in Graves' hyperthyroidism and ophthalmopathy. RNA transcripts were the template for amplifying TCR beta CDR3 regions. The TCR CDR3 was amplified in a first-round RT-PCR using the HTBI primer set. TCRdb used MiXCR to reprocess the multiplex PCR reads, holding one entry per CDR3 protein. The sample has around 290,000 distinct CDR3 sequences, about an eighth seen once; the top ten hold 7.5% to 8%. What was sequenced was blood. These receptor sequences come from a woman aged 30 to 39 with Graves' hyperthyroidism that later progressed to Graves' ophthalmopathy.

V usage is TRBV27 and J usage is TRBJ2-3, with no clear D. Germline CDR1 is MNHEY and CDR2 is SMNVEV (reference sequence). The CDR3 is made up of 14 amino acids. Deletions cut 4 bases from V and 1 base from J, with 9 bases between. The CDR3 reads CASSSIDGTDTQYF. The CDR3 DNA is TGTGCCAGCAGTTCCATCGACGGCACAGATACGCAGTATTTT.

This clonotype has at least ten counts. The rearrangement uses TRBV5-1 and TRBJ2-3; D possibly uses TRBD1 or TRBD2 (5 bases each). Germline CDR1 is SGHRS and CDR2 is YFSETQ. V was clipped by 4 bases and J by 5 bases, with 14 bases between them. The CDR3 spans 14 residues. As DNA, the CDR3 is TGCGCCAGCAGCGTGACCGGGGCGGGAGATACGCAGTATTTT. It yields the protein CASSVTGAGDTQYF.

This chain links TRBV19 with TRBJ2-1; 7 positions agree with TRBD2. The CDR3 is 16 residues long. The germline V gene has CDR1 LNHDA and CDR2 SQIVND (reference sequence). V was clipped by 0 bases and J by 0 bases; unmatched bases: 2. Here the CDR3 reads CASSIDGGSSYNEQFF. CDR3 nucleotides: TGTGCCAGTAGTATAGATGGCGGGAGCTCCTACAATGAGCAGTTCTTC.

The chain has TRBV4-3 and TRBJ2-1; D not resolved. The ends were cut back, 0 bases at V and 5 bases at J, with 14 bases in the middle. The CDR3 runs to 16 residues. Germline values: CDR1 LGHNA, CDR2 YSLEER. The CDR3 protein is CASSQDLTPLNNEQFF. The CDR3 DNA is TGCGCCAGCAGCCAAGACCTAACCCCACTGAACAATGAGCAGTTCTTC.

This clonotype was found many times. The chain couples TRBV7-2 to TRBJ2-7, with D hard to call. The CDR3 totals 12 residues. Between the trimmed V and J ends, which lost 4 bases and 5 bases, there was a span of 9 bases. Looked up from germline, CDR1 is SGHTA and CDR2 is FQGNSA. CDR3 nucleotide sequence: TGTGCCAGCAGCTCCCTGGGGAACGAGCAGTACTTC. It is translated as CASSSLGNEQYF.

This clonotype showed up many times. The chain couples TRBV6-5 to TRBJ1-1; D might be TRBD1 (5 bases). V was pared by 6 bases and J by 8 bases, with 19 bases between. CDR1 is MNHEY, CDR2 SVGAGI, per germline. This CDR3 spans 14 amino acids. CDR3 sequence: CASSDGAYRVEAFF. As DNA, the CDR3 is TGTGCCAGCAGCGACGGGGCGTATCGGGTAGAAGCTTTCTTT.

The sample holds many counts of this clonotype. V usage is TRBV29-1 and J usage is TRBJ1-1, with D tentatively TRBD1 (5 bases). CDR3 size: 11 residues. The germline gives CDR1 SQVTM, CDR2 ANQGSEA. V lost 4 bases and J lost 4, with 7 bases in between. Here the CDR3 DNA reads TGCAGCGTTGCCAGGGCCACTGAAGCTTTCTTT. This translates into CSVARATEAFF.